The rows below give T cell receptor beta chains drawn from one sample of a study of shared clonotypes between healthy human individuals. Sequenced by immunoSEQ multiplex PCR; TCRdb stores in-frame clones only, minus some. The sample lists about 1.1 million clones; around 78% were seen once. The sequencing input was memory CD4+ T cells from PBMCs. These receptors all stem from a man between 18 and 35 years old in good health. Some clones in this sample may be carry-over from other donors' samples. Each CDR3 is given with its conserved first and last residue. Each record gives: clone size, J gene, V gene, D gene, CDR3 protein, CDR3 DNA. D genes are given only for firm matches. The size of a clone is reported for some rows only, either as once, few or many, or as a class for expanded clones.

.,TRBJ2-3,TRBV28,TRBD2,CASSDPSGSRTDTQYF,TGTGCCAGCAGTGACCCTAGCGGGAGTCGGACAGATACGCAGTATTTT
.,TRBJ2-7,TRBV11-1,.,CASSLGLRGEYYEQYF,TGTGCCAGCAGCTTGGGGCTCAGGGGTGAGTACTACGAGCAGTACTTC
.,TRBJ2-5,TRBV2,.,CASSGNRAKETQYF,TGTGCCAGCAGTGGGAACAGAGCCAAAGAGACCCAGTACTTC
few,TRBJ1-5,TRBV5-1,TRBD1,CASSWDRGKGNQPQHF,TGCGCCAGCAGCTGGGACAGGGGGAAGGGCAATCAGCCCCAGCATTTT
once,TRBJ2-7,TRBV19,.,CASSASLIGYYEQYF,TGTGCCAGTAGTGCTTCACTTATAGGATACTACGAGCAGTACTTC
.,TRBJ2-7,TRBV5-4,TRBD2,CASSYGGGPSYEQYF,TGTGCCAGCAGCTACGGGGGAGGGCCCTCCTACGAGCAGTACTTC
.,TRBJ2-7,TRBV2,TRBD1,CASSDGTGSYEQYF,TGTGCCAGCAGTGACGGGACAGGATCCTACGAGCAGTACTTC
once,TRBJ2-1,TRBV7-9,TRBD2,CASSIGGTSGSYNEQFF,TGTGCCAGCAGCATAGGGGGGACTAGCGGGAGCTACAATGAGCAGTTCTTC
.,TRBJ2-3,TRBV30,.,CAWSNNWEDTQYF,TGTGCCTGGAGTAATAATTGGGAGGATACGCAGTATTTT
.,TRBJ2-7,TRBV6-1,.,CASTLSGYEQYF,TGTGCCAGCACCCTTTCGGGCTACGAGCAGTACTTC
.,TRBJ2-5,TRBV5-1,TRBD1,CASSLRGPGQGGETQYF,TGCGCCAGCAGCTTGAGGGGACCGGGACAGGGAGGAGAGACCCAGTACTTC
.,TRBJ2-7,TRBV5-4,TRBD2,CASSWTRERAYEQYF,TGTGCCAGCAGCTGGACTAGGGAGCGGGCCTACGAGCAGTACTTC
.,TRBJ1-2,TRBV18,.,CASSQQGNYGYTF,TGTGCCAGCTCACAGCAGGGGAACTATGGCTACACCTTC
.,TRBJ1-5,TRBV7-9,.,CASSLGQSQPQHF,TGTGCCAGCAGCTTAGGACAGTCTCAGCCCCAGCATTTT
.,TRBJ1-2,TRBV30,TRBD1,CAWSRDRGQGYTF,TGTGCCTGGAGTAGGGACAGGGGGCAGGGCTACACCTTC
.,TRBJ1-5,TRBV19,.,CASSIGSGSGQPQHF,TGTGCCAGTAGTATCGGGTCAGGGAGCGGTCAGCCCCAGCATTTT
.,TRBJ2-7,TRBV28,TRBD1,CAIGTGDYEQYF,TGTGCCATCGGGACAGGGGACTACGAGCAGTACTTC
.,TRBJ1-4,TRBV28,TRBD1,CASSLGQVNNEKLFF,TGTGCCAGCAGTTTAGGACAGGTTAATAATGAAAAACTGTTTTTT
.,TRBJ2-7,TRBV7-8,.,CASSLPGGTHEQYF,TGTGCCAGCAGCTTACCAGGGGGGACCCACGAGCAGTACTTC
.,TRBJ1-2,TRBV28,TRBD1,CASRSSGTGVSYGYTF,TGTGCCAGCAGGAGTTCCGGGACAGGGGTATCGTATGGCTACACCTTC
.,TRBJ2-3,TRBV18,TRBD1,CASSPGQFTDTQYF,TGTGCCAGCTCACCGGGACAGTTCACAGATACGCAGTATTTT
.,TRBJ2-7,TRBV29-1,.,CSARTVGEQYF,TGCAGCGCCCGGACAGTCGGCGAGCAGTACTTC
.,TRBJ1-1,TRBV6-6,.,CASSSREEAFF,TGTGCCAGCAGTTCTAGGGAGGAAGCTTTCTTT
.,TRBJ1-5,TRBV10-2,.,CASRSGASNQPQHF,TGCGCCAGCAGATCGGGCGCGAGCAATCAGCCCCAGCATTTT
.,TRBJ2-2,TRBV5-1,.,CASSLGLFGGRSNTGELFF,TGCGCCAGCAGCTTGGGCCTTTTTGGCGGAAGATCGAACACCGGGGAGCTGTTTTTT